One and the same sample provided the 8 T cell receptor beta chains below, sequenced in a study of blood T cell repertoires in COVID-19. Assay: immunoSEQ multiplex PCR; the TCRdb copy retains only in-frame clones and omits some. The sample has some 180,000 clones; around four fifths are singletons. Sequencing used peripheral blood. Receptors were obtained from a woman aged 40 to 49 with COVID-19, enrolled during active disease.

This clone was observed a handful of times. This sequence joins TRBV6-5 and TRBJ2-7, with D maybe TRBD1 (6 bases). Germline values: CDR1 MNHEY, CDR2 SVGAGI. Trimming pared 4 bases from V and 5 bases from J, leaving 18 bases between. The CDR3 has 15 amino acids. The CDR3 protein is CASSSAAGQPDEQYF. In DNA, the CDR3 is TGTGCCAGCAGTTCAGCGGCCGGACAGCCCGACGAGCAGTACTTC.

The chain links TRBV9 to TRBJ1-5; D call uncertain. Germline V gives CDR1 SGDLS, CDR2 YYNGEE. Trimming pared 5 bases from V and 0 bases from J, leaving 21 bases between. This CDR3 is 18 amino acids long. CDR3 in DNA: TGTGCCAGCAGGGTCACCTTACTTTCGGGATATAGCAATCAGCCCCAGCATTTT. It encodes CASRVTLLSGYSNQPQHF.

This clone was picked up one time. The V gene is TRBV3-1 (or the pseudogene TRBV3-2), the J gene TRBJ2-7, with 12 bases identical to TRBD2. V was pared by 0 bases and J by 2 bases, with 14 bases of the junction left unmatched. The CDR3 totals 20 residues. Germline values: CDR1 LGHDT, CDR2 YNNKEL (reference sequence). CDR3 nucleotides: TGTGCCAGCAGCCAAGATATAACCACGGGACTAGCGGGTGCCGCCTACGAGCAGTACTTC. This sequence encodes CASSQDITTGLAGAAYEQYF.

The rearrangement links TRBV19 to TRBJ2-3, with D possibly matching TRBD1 (6 bases). Germline CDR1 reads LNHDA; CDR2 reads SQIVND (reference sequence). This CDR3 has 13 amino acids. V was shortened by 2 bases and J by 9 bases, with 12 bases between the two germline ends. The CDR3 loop is CASSITGIPTQYF. CDR3 nucleotide sequence: TGTGCCAGTAGTATAACAGGGATCCCAACGCAGTATTTT.

The chain links TRBV20-1 to TRBJ2-5, with 7 bases aligning to TRBD2. V shed 3 bases, J shed 3 bases, and the junction held 4 bases outside the gene matches. The CDR3 is made up of 13 amino acids. CDR1 DFQATT and CDR2 SNEGSKA come from the germline V gene (reference sequence). The chain's CDR3 is CSASSTSEETQYF. The CDR3 coding sequence is TGCAGTGCTAGTAGCACTAGCGAAGAGACCCAGTACTTC.

This sequence joins TRBV18 and TRBJ2-5, with D perhaps TRBD2 (5 bases). Trimming stripped 3 bases from V and 1 base from J, with 15 bases between. Per germline, CDR1 KGHSH and CDR2 LQKENI. The CDR3 extends over 16 amino acids. DNA of the CDR3: TGTGCCAGCTCACCTCTGGAGGTTCTTAGCCAAGAGACCCAGTACTTC. This codes for CASSPLEVLSQETQYF.

The rearrangement uses TRBV7-9 and TRBJ2-3; D is ambiguous. Looked up from germline, CDR1 is SEHNR and CDR2 is FQNEAQ (reference sequence). Trimming stripped 1 base from V and 0 bases from J, with 8 bases between. The CDR3 covers 15 residues. The CDR3, as DNA: TGTGCCAGCAGCTTAGTAGTCGGGAGCACAGATACGCAGTATTTT. This codes for CASSLVVGSTDTQYF.

This chain joins TRBV5-6 and TRBJ1-2; TRBD1 is a possible D gene (6 bases). The CDR3 has 13 amino acids. V was pared by 4 bases and J by 6 bases, with 13 bases between. Germline V gene lookup returns CDR1 SGHDT and CDR2 YYEEEE. This CDR3 is CASSETGSHGYTF. As DNA, the CDR3 is TGTGCCAGCAGCGAAACAGGGTCTCATGGCTACACCTTC.